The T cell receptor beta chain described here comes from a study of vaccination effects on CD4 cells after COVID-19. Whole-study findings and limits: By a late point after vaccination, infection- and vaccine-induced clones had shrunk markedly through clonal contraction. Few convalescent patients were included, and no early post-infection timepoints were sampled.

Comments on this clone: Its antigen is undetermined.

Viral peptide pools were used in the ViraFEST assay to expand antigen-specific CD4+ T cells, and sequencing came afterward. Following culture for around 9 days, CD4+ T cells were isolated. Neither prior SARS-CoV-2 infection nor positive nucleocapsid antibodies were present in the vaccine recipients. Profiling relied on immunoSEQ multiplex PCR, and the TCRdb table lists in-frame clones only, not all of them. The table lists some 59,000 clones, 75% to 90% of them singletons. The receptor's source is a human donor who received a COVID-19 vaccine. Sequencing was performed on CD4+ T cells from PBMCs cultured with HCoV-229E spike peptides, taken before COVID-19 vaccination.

CDR3 sequence (DNA): TGTGCCAGCACCCGGAACACCGGGGAGCTGTTTTTT. Translation: CASTRNTGELFF. The genes are TRBV2 and TRBJ2-2; D not resolved. Germline V CDR1 and CDR2: SNHLY, FYNNEI. With 7 bases removed from V and 1 base from J, the gap between germline ends came to 4 bases. The CDR3 runs 12 residues.